These 32 T cell receptor beta chains originate from one sample sequenced in a study of CD8 T cells in ankylosing spondylitis. TCRdb reanalysed the 5' RACE reads using MiXCR and keeps one entry per CDR3 protein. Altogether tens of thousands of distinct CDR3 sequences are present, approximately 5% being singletons, with the ten largest covering roughly 2.3%. Specimen: blood, either unsorted or a sorted T cell fraction (not recorded which). The origin of the receptors is a male donor with ankylosing spondylitis or in good health (not recorded which).

The rearrangement joins TRBV7-9 to TRBJ2-1; D remains unclear. V gave up 1 base and J gave up 2 bases, with 6 bases separating them. Per the germline V gene, CDR1 is SEHNR and CDR2 is FQNEAQ (reference sequence). CDR3 length: 14 amino acids. CDR3 loop: CASSLGLAYNEQFF. The CDR3 DNA sequence: TGTGCCAGCAGCTTAGGCTTGGCCTACAATGAGCAGTTCTTC.

On this clonotype itself: One end of the junction is discordant with germline, which a read error may explain. The J gene is TRBJ2-2, the V gene TRBV10-1, with D uncertain. CDR1 is WNHNN and CDR2 is SYGVQD in the germline V gene (reference sequence). This CDR3 has 13 amino acids. CDR3 sequence reads: CAGSETLPGELFF. CDR3 bases: TGCGCCGGCAGTGAAACATTGCCAGGGGAGCTGTTTTTT.

This clonotype was counted a few times. This sequence joins TRBV20-1 and TRBJ2-1, with TRBD2 matching over 8 bases. There are 14 residues in the CDR3. The V segment lost 5 bases and the J segment 9 bases; nucleotides outside the gene matches: 12. Per the germline V gene, CDR1 is DFQATT and CDR2 is SNEGSKA (reference sequence). CDR3 region: CSAARGGREAEQFF. The CDR3 DNA follows: TGCAGTGCTGCTCGGGGGGGCCGGGAAGCTGAGCAGTTCTTC.

This clonotype was seen ten or more times. The CDR3 protein is CSARDYTAGANVLTF. In nucleotides, the CDR3 is TGCAGTGCTAGAGATTACACAGCTGGGGCCAACGTCCTGACTTTC. The rearrangement uses TRBV20-1 and TRBJ2-6; D uncertain. This CDR3 is built from 15 residues. The V end was cut by 0 bases, the J end by 2 bases, with 8 bases between. Germline V gene sequence: CDR1 DFQATT, CDR2 SNEGSKA (reference sequence).

The gene calls are TRBV5-4 and TRBJ1-2; maybe TRBD1 (5 bases). The CDR3 extends over 14 amino acids. V gave up 4 bases and J gave up 5 bases, with 15 bases separating them. Germline CDR1 reads SGHNT; CDR2 reads YYREEE (reference sequence). The CDR3 DNA reads as TGTGCCAGCAGCCCATCCCAGGGTCAGTATGGCTACACCTTC. Its protein is CASSPSQGQYGYTF.

A few counts support this clonotype. V is TRBV7-2 and J is TRBJ2-7, with D perhaps TRBD1 (6 bases). Germline V gene lookup returns CDR1 SGHTA and CDR2 FQGNSA. CDR3 length: 15 residues. The germline V and J ends were trimmed by 2 bases and 5 bases, with 16 bases remaining between them. The CDR3 DNA follows: TGTGCCAGCAGCTTAAGTTGGGGGCCTAGCCACGAGCAGTACTTC. Amino acids: CASSLSWGPSHEQYF.

Many counts were recorded for this clonotype. The DNA of the CDR3 is TGTGCCAGCAGCCCTGGGACAGGGGGTATGAACACTGAAGCTTTCTTT. As protein: CASSPGTGGMNTEAFF. The genes are TRBV3-1 and TRBJ1-1; 11 bases map to TRBD1. The J segment lost 0 bases and the V segment lost 4 bases, leaving 4 bases of the junction unmatched. The CDR3 extends over 16 amino acids. The germline CDR1 and CDR2 sequences are LGHDT and YNNKEL (reference sequence).

This clonotype was counted at least ten times. The CDR3 coding sequence is TGTGCCAGCAGTTTAGGGCGGGGGGCCCTACAAGAGACCCAGTACTTC. Protein product: CASSLGRGALQETQYF. The V gene is TRBV28, the J gene TRBJ2-5, with 8 bases identical to TRBD2. With V trimmed by 2 bases and J by 2 bases, 7 bases remained unmatched. The CDR3 is 16 residues long. Germline loops: CDR1 MDHEN, CDR2 SYDVKM.

Concerning this clonotype: One end of the junction varies from germline; a read error may be responsible. The chain recombines TRBV7-9 with TRBJ2-4; 7 bases are a match to TRBD1. Germline loops: CDR1 SEHNR, CDR2 FQNEAQ (reference sequence). The CDR3 sequence is 15 residues long. The CDR3 here is CSSSEDRVGKNIQYF. For the CDR3, the DNA is TGTTCCAGCAGCGAAGACAGGGTGGGCAAAAACATTCAGTACTTC.

Ten or more counts support this clonotype. V gene TRBV3-2 combines with J gene TRBJ2-5; TRBD1 was called by the table and not checked on the DNA. TRBV3-2 is a pseudogene segment. CDR3 length: 16 amino acids. The CDR3 loop reads CASSLLGKRGQETQYF. In DNA, the CDR3 is TGTGCCAGCAGCCTACTCGGGAAGCGGGGACAAGAGACCCAGTACTTC.

This clonotype was detected ten times or more. The chain is built from TRBV20-1 and TRBJ2-7; 9 bases line up with TRBD2. Germline values: CDR1 DFQATT, CDR2 SNEGSKA (reference sequence). The length of the CDR3 is 16 residues. With V trimmed by 3 bases and J by 2 bases, 11 bases remained unmatched. The DNA for the CDR3 is TGCAGTGCTAGTAATCTAAGGCTAGCGGGGCCCTACGAGCAGTACTTC. As protein: CSASNLRLAGPYEQYF.

This clonotype was counted many times. V and J are TRBV20-1 and TRBJ2-7; D is uncertain. V shed 5 bases and J shed 3 bases, with 11 bases lying between them. CDR3 length: 12 residues. CDR1 and CDR2 (germline): DFQATT, SNEGSKA (reference sequence). The CDR3 loop reads CSAPASIYEQYF. In DNA, the CDR3 is TGCAGTGCTCCCGCCTCGATCTACGAGCAGTACTTC.

This clonotype was seen at least ten times. This chain connects TRBV9 to TRBJ2-7; D gene uncertain. Germline V CDR1 and CDR2: SGDLS, YYNGEE. V was clipped by 0 bases and J by 3 bases, with 7 bases between them. The CDR3 has 13 residues. As DNA, the CDR3 is TGTGCCAGCAGCGTAGGGGCAGACTACGAGCAGTACTTC. Protein: CASSVGADYEQYF.

This clonotype was recorded at least ten times. This chain joins TRBV5-6 and TRBJ2-1, with 8 bases identical to TRBD2. The J segment lost 9 bases and the V segment lost 4 bases, leaving 0 bases of the junction unmatched. The CDR3 contains 11 residues. Germline assignment: CDR1 SGHDT and CDR2 YYEEEE. The CDR3 DNA follows: TGTGCCAGCAGCCTAGCGGGTGAGCAGTTCTTC. It yields the protein CASSLAGEQFF.

This clonotype was recorded at least ten times. This chain connects TRBV20-1 to TRBJ1-2, with 8 nucleotides matching TRBD1. The CDR3 consists of 13 residues. V was clipped by 6 bases and J by 3 bases; unmatched bases: 6. Germline CDR1 is DFQATT and CDR2 is SNEGSKA (reference sequence). This CDR3 reads CSASRGLDYGYTF. In nucleotides, the CDR3 is TGCAGTGCCTCCAGGGGGCTCGACTATGGCTACACCTTC.

In this sample, this clonotype turned up many times. J is TRBJ2-7 and V is TRBV12-3 or TRBV12-4; possible D gene TRBD2, 5 bases. V lost 0 bases to trimming and J lost 7 bases, with 10 bases between them. There are 13 residues in the CDR3. The CDR3 nucleotides read TGTGCCAGCAGTTTAGCGGCGGGTGGGGAGCAGTACTTC. Its protein product is CASSLAAGGEQYF.

This clonotype was found many times. The V and J genes are TRBV7-8 and TRBJ2-2, with no clear D. Trimming removed 8 bases at V and 9 bases at J, with 7 bases between. Germline V gives CDR1 SGHVS, CDR2 FQNEAQ. There are 10 residues in the CDR3. The CDR3 here is CASAGRELFF. In DNA, the CDR3 is TGTGCCAGCGCAGGCAGGGAGCTGTTTTTT.

At least ten counts were recorded for this clonotype. This chain links TRBV6-5 with TRBJ1-5; D is possibly TRBD1 (5 bases). Germline lookup yields CDR1 MNHEY and CDR2 SVGAGI. This CDR3 has 15 residues. The germline V and J ends were trimmed by 0 bases and 4 bases, with 10 bases remaining between them. The CDR3 sequence: CASSYSRGENQPQHF. The CDR3, as DNA: TGTGCCAGCAGTTACTCCCGAGGGGAGAATCAGCCCCAGCATTTT.

This clonotype was found many times. This chain links TRBV12-3 or TRBV12-4 with TRBJ2-7, with no clear D. V lost 5 bases and J 0 bases, leaving 11 bases between the germline ends. CDR3 size: 14 residues. CDR3 bases: TGTGCCAGCAGTGGAGAGTTGAGCTCCTACGAGCAGTACTTC. This translates into CASSGELSSYEQYF.

This clonotype has at least ten counts. The chain has TRBV29-1 and TRBJ1-6, with D possibly matching TRBD1 (5 bases). The germline CDR1 and CDR2 sequences are SQVTM and ANQGSEA. The CDR3 consists of 14 residues. The CDR3 spells CSRHQGNYNSPLHF. The DNA of the CDR3 is TGCAGTAGACACCAGGGTAACTATAATTCACCCCTCCACTTT. The entire variable domain, with the rest obtained from reference TRBV29-1 and TRBJ1-6, is as follows: SAVISQKPSRDICQRGTSLTIQCQVDSQVTMMFWYRQQPGQSLTLIATANQGSEATYESGFVIDKFPISRPNLTFSTLTVSNMSPEDSSIYLCSRHQGNYNSPLHFGNGTRLTVT.

This clonotype was seen repeatedly, ten times or more. The CDR3 coding sequence is TGCGCCAGCAGCACCACAGGGGATCCCGACAATGAGCAGTTCTTC. Translated: CASSTTGDPDNEQFF. V gene TRBV5-1 combines with J gene TRBJ2-1, with 7 bases aligning to TRBD1. Germline CDR1 and CDR2: SGHRS and YFSETQ. The ends lost 4 bases at V and 5 bases at J; junction bases unmatched: 9. The CDR3 runs 15 residues. Based on the CDR3 plus reference TRBV5-1 and TRBJ2-1, the full variable domain is KAGVTQTPRYLIKTRGQQVTLSCSPISGHRSVSWYQQTPGQGLQFLFEYFSETQRNKGNFPGRFSGRQFSNSRSEMNVSTLELGDSALYLCASSTTGDPDNEQFFGPGTRLTVL.

This clonotype was seen only a few times. The chain recombines TRBV23-1 with TRBJ2-3; TRBD1 agrees at 7 bases. TRBV23-1 is labeled an ORF, and its function is uncertain. CDR3 size: 17 residues. Unmatched junction bases numbered 11, after V lost 4 bases and J lost 1 base. The CDR3 DNA follows: TGCGCCAGCAGTCCGCTCCGGGGACAGTGCGGCACAGATACGCAGTATTTT. Amino acid sequence: CASSPLRGQCGTDTQYF.

This clonotype came up many times. The gene calls are TRBV29-1 and TRBJ1-1; D gene unclear. The V gene's germline CDR1 is SQVTM and CDR2 ANQGSEA. Trimming shortened V by 2 bases and J by 0 bases, and 7 bases separated the two germline ends. The CDR3 sequence is 13 residues long. This chain's CDR3 is CSVERDMNTEAFF. The CDR3 DNA reads TGCAGCGTTGAACGTGATATGAACACTGAAGCTTTCTTT.

This clonotype was seen ten or more times. DNA of the CDR3: TGTGCCAGCAGCTCACAGGGAGACACTGAAGCTTTCTTT. Translation gives CASSSQGDTEAFF. The chain recombines TRBV9 with TRBJ1-1, with a possible D match to TRBD1 (6 bases). The germline CDR1 and CDR2 sequences are SGDLS and YYNGEE. V lost 4 bases to trimming and J lost 3 bases, with 10 bases between them. This CDR3 spans 13 amino acids.

V usage is TRBV4-2 and J usage is TRBJ2-1; D is unclear. With 4 bases removed from V and 0 bases from J, the gap between germline ends came to 10 bases. Germline V gives CDR1 LGHNA, CDR2 YNFKEQ. The length of the CDR3 is 15 residues. The CDR3 coding sequence is TGTGCCAGCAGCCCCGGCAGCCTCTCCTACAATGAGCAGTTCTTC. This gives the protein CASSPGSLSYNEQFF.

Regarding this clonotype: Mismatch with germline at one junction end may stem from a read error. This chain links TRBV12-3 or TRBV12-4 with TRBJ1-6; possible D gene TRBD1, 6 bases. This CDR3 comprises 18 residues. DNA for the CDR3: TGTACCAGCTGTTTAACCGGGAATCCGGGGGGCAATAATTCACCCCTCCACTTT. Translating it yields CTSCLTGNPGGNNSPLHF.

At least ten counts were recorded for this clonotype. V gene TRBV11-3 combines with J gene TRBJ2-1; D unresolved. The CDR3 is 13 amino acids. Trimming stripped 3 bases from V and 6 bases from J, with 9 bases between. Germline V lookup: CDR1 SGHNT, CDR2 YENEEA. The CDR3 nucleotides are TGTGCCAGCAGCTTTTCAGCAGTCAATGAGCAGTTCTTC. Amino acid sequence: CASSFSAVNEQFF.

Many counts were recorded for this clonotype. This chain uses TRBV7-9 with TRBJ1-4; TRBD1 might be the D (6 bases). V lost 5 bases and J lost 3, with 10 bases in between. Germline CDR1 SEHNR, CDR2 FQNEAQ (reference sequence). The CDR3 runs 14 residues. Here the CDR3 DNA reads TGTGCCAGCAGCGAGGGGGTGGCTAATGAAAAACTGTTTTTT. It codes for CASSEGVANEKLFF.

The gene calls are TRBV11-2 and TRBJ2-3; TRBD2 agrees at 12 bases. V shed 2 bases and J 3 bases; nucleotides not matched to a gene: 15. Germline values: CDR1 SGHAT, CDR2 FQNNGV. The CDR3 contains 20 residues. The CDR3 DNA follows: TGTGCCAGCAGCTTAAGGCCCTCGCTTGGACTAGCGGGGCCGACAGATACGCAGTATTTT. Its translation is CASSLRPSLGLAGPTDTQYF.

This chain connects TRBV2 to TRBJ2-1; 10 bases match TRBD2. The CDR3 extends over 18 amino acids. Germline CDR1 reads SNHLY; CDR2 reads FYNNEI. This CDR3 reads CTICFKIASGGRGHEQFF. The CDR3 coding sequence is TGTACCATCTGTTTTAAAATTGCTAGCGGGGGCCGGGGGCATGAGCAGTTCTTC.

This clonotype has ten or more counts. CDR3 sequence (DNA): TGTGCCAGCTCAACACGACAGGGGGGGCACACTGAAGCTTTCTTT. Protein: CASSTRQGGHTEAFF. The chain carries TRBV18 and TRBJ1-1; TRBD1 agrees at 9 bases. V lost 5 bases and J lost 3; bases outside the gene matches: 7. There are 15 residues in the CDR3. Germline CDR1 KGHSH, CDR2 LQKENI.

This clonotype has ten or more counts. The chain employs TRBV18 and TRBJ1-1, with a tentative D call TRBD1 (6 bases). Germline CDR1 is KGHSH and CDR2 is LQKENI. Trimming pared 4 bases from V and 4 bases from J, leaving 16 bases between. The CDR3 totals 15 residues. CDR3 amino acids: CASSRPLGASTEAFF. CDR3 bases: TGTGCCAGCTCACGACCCCTGGGGGCAAGCACTGAAGCTTTCTTT.